This T cell receptor (beta chain) was captured in a study of blood T cell repertoires in COVID-19. Study overall: The United States, Italy and Spain were the sources of the acute and convalescent COVID-19 samples. PBMCs, B-cell-depleted T cells, or T cells provided the cDNA or gDNA that made up the material.

Authors' methods: For nucleated cells, counts were estimated from reference gene primer amplification. The assay was immunoSEQ multiplex PCR, and TCRdb's table has in-frame clones only and misses some. V and J calls plus clone size are reproduced from that table; the DNA served to infer D and trimming. Here the sample spans about 210,000 clones, over 75% being singletons. The V gene end was trimmed by 3 bases and the J gene end by 10 bases; junction bases not matched to a gene: 3. CDR3 length: 12 residues. Symptom resolution, clearance, or two negative PCRs marked donors in Cohort 3 as recovered. The sequenced material came from PBMCs or T cells enriched from blood (not recorded which). The TCR was taken from a man aged 40-50 years who had recovered from COVID-19. V gene TRBV12-3 or TRBV12-4 combines with J gene TRBJ2-1; TRBD2 agrees at 7 bases. The CDR3 region is CASSLGGVEQFF. Here the CDR3 DNA reads TGTGCCAGCAGTTTGGGAGGGGTCGAGCAGTTCTTC.